This T cell receptor beta chain was captured in a study of T cell responses to AZD1222 COVID-19 vaccine. The length of the CDR3 is 14 residues. The V end lost 0 bases, the J end lost 4 bases, and 9 bases lay between the germline ends. Germline V gives CDR1 LGHNA, CDR2 YSLEER. A note on this clone: Its antigen is as yet unknown.

The method was immunoSEQ multiplex PCR; TCRdb's version includes in-frame clones alone and lacks a portion of them. The sample shows 95,000 to 150,000 clones, around 92% of them seen only once. The study's findings and limits: At 160-218 and 743-854, vaccine-associated CD4 TCRs were dominant, and they spanned spike. Nearly half of the spike-specific TCRs reportedly recognize variant regions that carry no mutations. Only a handful of AZD1222 recipients tested seropositive at baseline.

The receptor's source is an adult in good health. Source: peripheral blood, taken on day 0 of AZD1222 vaccination. V usage is TRBV4-3 and J usage is TRBJ1-2; D not certain. For the CDR3, the DNA is TGCGCCAGCAGCCAAGAAAATTCCATCTATGGCTACACCTTC. This translates into CASSQENSIYGYTF.